This TCR beta chain was sequenced in a study of CD8 T cells in ankylosing spondylitis. TCRdb itself ran the 5' RACE reads through MiXCR, one entry per CDR3 protein. The sample has about 840,000 distinct CDR3 sequences; 12% are singletons. This CDR3 has 13 residues. Germline V CDR1 and CDR2: SGHTA, FQGNSA. V lost 2 bases to trimming and J lost 6 bases, with 10 bases between them. Overall study findings and caveats: Peripheral blood samples showed relatively rare disease-linked clones, and these clones were CD8+. A TCR beta motif made of fewer than 10 highly homologous variants seemed typical of ankylosing spondylitis blood.

This clonotype was recorded a few times. Its antigen is unidentified. This rearrangement joins TRBV7-2 to TRBJ1-2; no clear D gene. The receptor comes from a male donor with ankylosing spondylitis. Specimen: blood, either unsorted or a sorted T cell fraction (not recorded which). The DNA of the CDR3 is TGTGCCAGCAGCTTATGGATAAGGGATGGCTACACCTTC. Translation gives CASSLWIRDGYTF.